Below, 29 T cell receptor beta chains from the same sample are listed, as sequenced in a study of cytomegalovirus exposure and HLA in healthy donors. The PCR used 60 Vbeta and 13 Jbeta primers. Libraries were prepared by immunoSEQ multiplex PCR; TCRdb keeps only in-frame clonotypes and omits some of them. The sample has 270,000 or so clones, around 86% seen once; the top ten hold roughly 4%. Sequenced input: PBMCs. These receptors came from a man aged 40-55 years in good health and CMV-seropositive.

This rearrangement joins TRBV15 to TRBJ2-1; possible D gene TRBD1, 5 bases. The CDR3 has 14 amino acids. Trimming cost V 0 bases and J 6 bases, with 9 bases left between them. The germline V gene encodes CDR1 LNHNV and CDR2 YYDKDF (reference sequence). CDR3 DNA sequence: TGTGCCACCAGCAGAGATCGACAGCTCAATGAGCAGTTCTTC. Protein: CATSRDRQLNEQFF.

The chain carries TRBV5-6 and TRBJ2-5; TRBD1 matches at 9 bases. The germline CDR1 and CDR2 sequences are SGHDT and YYEEEE. The CDR3 has 13 residues. Trimming took 3 bases from V and 5 from J; bases not matched to a gene: 2. As DNA, the CDR3 is TGTGCCAGCAGCTGGACAGGGGTTGAGACCCAGTACTTC. Protein: CASSWTGVETQYF.

The chain couples TRBV6-6 to TRBJ2-2; 7 nucleotides match TRBD2. Germline V gene sequence: CDR1 MNHNY, CDR2 SVGAGI (reference sequence). V gave up 5 bases and J gave up 7 bases; unmatched junction bases: 10. The CDR3 extends over 15 amino acids. CDR3 amino acids: CASSKSGGGSGELFF. Written as DNA, the CDR3 is TGTGCCAGCAGTAAGTCGGGAGGAGGAAGCGGGGAGCTGTTTTTT.

As for this clone: The germline gene is not matched at one end of the junction; a read error may be the cause. V usage is TRBV7-9 and J usage is TRBJ2-1; no definite D call. This CDR3 is built from 12 residues. Germline V gives CDR1 SEHNR, CDR2 FQNEAQ (reference sequence). The CDR3 spells CSSSLPNNEQFF. The CDR3 coding sequence is TGTTCCAGCAGCTTACCCAACAATGAGCAGTTCTTC.

V and J are TRBV2 and TRBJ1-1; 7 bases map to TRBD1. Trimming removed 5 bases from V and 6 bases from J; junction bases left unmatched: 9. The CDR3 totals 14 residues. Germline CDR1 is SNHLY and CDR2 is FYNNEI. This chain's CDR3 is CASSSRQGGAEAFF. CDR3 nucleotides: TGTGCCAGCAGTTCGCGACAGGGAGGCGCTGAAGCTTTCTTT.

The chain links TRBV4-1 to TRBJ1-1; the D gene is possibly TRBD1 (6 bases). The CDR3 length is 13 residues. V was trimmed by 4 bases and J by 4 bases, leaving 10 bases between them. Germline V gene lookup returns CDR1 MGHRA and CDR2 YSYEKL. The CDR3 region is CASSLQGSTEAFF. The CDR3 nucleotides read TGCGCCAGCAGCCTACAGGGTTCCACTGAAGCTTTCTTT.

The chain is built from TRBV23-1 and TRBJ1-4, with a tentative D call TRBD1 (5 bases). TRBV23-1 is an ORF, with its function uncertain. V was shortened by 7 bases and J by 3 bases, with 9 bases between the two germline ends. CDR3 length: 13 amino acids. In DNA, the CDR3 is TGCGCCAGCAATGCGGGACCTAATGAAAAACTGTTTTTT. It encodes CASNAGPNEKLFF.

The rearrangement links TRBV12-5 to TRBJ1-2; tentatively, D is TRBD1 (6 bases). Germline V gene data show CDR1 as LGHNT and CDR2 as FRNRAP. The V and J ends lost 9 bases and 4 bases respectively, with 15 bases between them. The CDR3 loop spans 13 amino acids. CDR3 loop: CASSPGAGYGYTF. Here the CDR3 DNA reads TGTGCTAGCTCCCCAGGGGCTGGCTATGGCTACACCTTC.

This clone was observed a single time. V is TRBV11-3 and J is TRBJ2-2; 8 bases fit TRBD2. J gave up 3 bases and V 7 bases, and 10 bases lay outside the gene matches. CDR1 is SGHNT, CDR2 YENEEA, per germline. CDR3 length: 16 residues. The CDR3 DNA is TGTGCCAGCACCAAGGGCACGGGAGGGGACACCGGGGAGCTGTTTTTT. Protein sequence: CASTKGTGGDTGELFF.

V usage is TRBV7-2 and J usage is TRBJ1-2; D is unresolved. This CDR3 contains 15 residues. V lost 5 bases and J 0 bases, leaving 13 bases between the germline ends. The germline V gene encodes CDR1 SGHTA and CDR2 FQGNSA. The CDR3 DNA reads as TGTGCCAGCAGCAACCGAGGCTCAGCTAACTATGGCTACACCTTC. Protein: CASSNRGSANYGYTF. Based on the CDR3 plus reference TRBV7-2 and TRBJ1-2, the full variable domain is GAGVSQSPSNKVTEKGKDVELRCDPISGHTALYWYRQSLGQGLEFLIYFQGNSAPDKSGLPSDRFSAERTGGSVSTLTIQRTQQEDSAVYLCASSNRGSANYGYTFGSGTRLTVV.

The chain recombines TRBV2 with TRBJ1-3; a weak D match, TRBD1 (6 bases). Germline-derived CDR1 and CDR2 are SNHLY and FYNNEI. Trimming cost V 1 base and J 2 bases, with 9 bases left between them. The CDR3 is made up of 15 amino acids. CDR3 sequence (DNA): TGTGCCAGCAGTGAAGACAGGGTGACTGGAAACACCATATATTTT. Encoded protein: CASSEDRVTGNTIYF.

This clone was detected only once. The rearrangement links TRBV2 to TRBJ1-2; TRBD1 might be the D (5 bases). Looked up from germline, CDR1 is SNHLY and CDR2 is FYNNEI. Trimming cost V 2 bases and J 0 bases, with 22 bases left between them. The CDR3 is 19 amino acids. The CDR3 region has the DNA TGTGCCAGCAGTGAACCCTCCAAGGACAAGGCCACTTCTAACTATGGCTACACCTTC. It is translated as CASSEPSKDKATSNYGYTF.

The genes are TRBV19 and TRBJ1-2; TRBD1 is a possible D gene (6 bases). This CDR3 has 16 amino acids. The V gene lost 6 bases and the J gene lost 4 bases, with 21 bases spanning the gap. Germline CDR1 LNHDA, CDR2 SQIVND (reference sequence). The CDR3 is CASSQTTRGAGYGYTF. The DNA for the CDR3 is TGTGCCAGTAGCCAAACGACGCGGGGGGCGGGCTATGGCTACACCTTC.

This rearrangement joins TRBV7-8 to TRBJ1-4, with a weak D call TRBD1 (6 bases). With 6 bases removed from V and 4 bases from J, the gap between germline ends came to 12 bases. The germline V gene has CDR1 SGHVS and CDR2 FQNEAQ. The length of the CDR3 is 14 residues. The CDR3 coding sequence is TGTGCCAGCAGGGACCCAGGGGTTAATGAAAAACTGTTTTTT. Its translation is CASRDPGVNEKLFF.

The V and J genes are TRBV19 and TRBJ2-1; 8 positions agree with TRBD2. CDR1 LNHDA and CDR2 SQIVND come from the germline V gene (reference sequence). The CDR3 is made up of 15 amino acids. V shed 5 bases, J shed 5 bases, and the junction held 8 bases outside the gene matches. The CDR3 DNA sequence: TGTGCCAGTAGTCCCGGGGGGGGTACGCACAATGAGCAGTTCTTC. Translating it yields CASSPGGGTHNEQFF.

This clone was counted a few times. The chain recombines TRBV2 with TRBJ2-4; 7 nucleotides match TRBD2. The CDR3 runs to 13 residues. After removal of 10 bases from V and 1 base from J, the junction contained 4 bases not matched to a gene. Germline V gene sequence: CDR1 SNHLY, CDR2 FYNNEI. As DNA, the CDR3 is TGTGCCACCCGGCGGGGGGCCAAAAACATTCAGTACTTC. It is translated as CATRRGAKNIQYF. Full variable domain (rest looked up from reference TRBV2 and TRBJ2-4): EPEVTQTPSHQVTQMGQEVILRCVPISNHLYFYWYRQILGQKVEFLVSFYNNEISEKSEIFDDQFSVERPDGSNFTLKIRSTKLEDSAMYFCATRRGAKNIQYFGAGTRLSVL.

Worth noting for this clone: At one end, the junction sequence differs from germline, possibly due to a read error. This chain joins TRBV7-9 and TRBJ2-5, with D perhaps given as TRBD1 or TRBD2 (7 bases each). This CDR3 spans 14 amino acids. The germline CDR1 and CDR2 sequences are SEHNR and FQNEAQ (reference sequence). The CDR3 DNA follows: TGTTCCAGCAGCTTAGGGAGGGGGCTGGGGACCCAGTACTTC. Translating it yields CSSSLGRGLGTQYF.

The chain carries TRBV5-1 and TRBJ2-7, with 9 bases that match TRBD1. The germline V gene has CDR1 SGHRS and CDR2 YFSETQ. The CDR3 sequence is 15 residues long. The J segment lost 6 bases and the V segment lost 4 bases, leaving 11 bases of the junction unmatched. CDR3 protein: CASSGDGTGLSEQYF. CDR3 bases: TGCGCCAGCAGCGGGGACGGGACAGGGTTATCCGAGCAGTACTTC.

J is TRBJ1-2 and V is TRBV6-1; D remains unclear. This CDR3 is 13 amino acids long. The germline CDR1 and CDR2 sequences are MNHNS and SASEGT. V lost 1 base to trimming and J lost 8 bases, with 11 bases between them. The CDR3 protein is CASSEEAYSGYTF. The CDR3 DNA sequence: TGTGCCAGCAGTGAAGAGGCCTATAGCGGCTACACCTTC.

This clone has a handful of counts. V usage is TRBV10-2 and J usage is TRBJ2-7; 7 positions agree with TRBD1. CDR1 is WSHSY, CDR2 SAAADI, per germline. The CDR3 has 14 amino acids. J was trimmed by 4 bases and V by 8 bases; bases with no gene match: 11. The CDR3 nucleotides read TGCGCCAGCGGGGAGACAGGGTATAGGTACGAGCAGTACTTC. It specifies CASGETGYRYEQYF.

The chain uses TRBV2 and TRBJ2-5; TRBD1 aligns across 8 bases. CDR1 is SNHLY, CDR2 FYNNEI, per germline. The ends lost 4 bases at V and 4 bases at J; junction bases unmatched: 8. This CDR3 is 15 amino acids long. The CDR3 spells CASSGLTGVGETQYF. The CDR3 nucleotides read TGTGCCAGCAGTGGCCTGACAGGGGTGGGAGAGACCCAGTACTTC.

The chain employs TRBV28 and TRBJ1-2, with 8 nucleotides matching TRBD1. The germline V gene encodes CDR1 MDHEN and CDR2 SYDVKM. The CDR3 extends over 14 amino acids. V shed 6 bases and J 1 base; nucleotides not matched to a gene: 4. CDR3 loop: CASREQGGNYGYTF. The CDR3, as DNA: TGTGCCAGCAGAGAACAGGGGGGTAACTATGGCTACACCTTC.

This clone was observed a handful of times. The chain couples TRBV9 to TRBJ1-2; D ambiguous. The germline V gene encodes CDR1 SGDLS and CDR2 YYNGEE. With 3 bases removed from V and 8 bases from J, the gap between germline ends came to 14 bases. The CDR3 runs to 13 residues. The CDR3 DNA reads as TGTGCCAGCAGCGCCACTGACATGAGCGGCTACACCTTC. It translates to CASSATDMSGYTF.

This clone was seen only a few times. The V and J genes are TRBV4-1 and TRBJ2-7, with D unresolved. Germline CDR1 is MGHRA and CDR2 is YSYEKL. Trimming pared 0 bases from V and 3 bases from J, leaving 6 bases between. The CDR3 covers 13 residues. In nucleotides, the CDR3 is TGCGCCAGCAGCCAAGATAACGGCTACGAGCAGTACTTC. Its protein product is CASSQDNGYEQYF.

This clone has just a few counts. The CDR3 is CASSEARGSGNTIYF. Here the CDR3 DNA reads TGTGCCAGCAGTGAAGCGCGGGGAAGTGGAAACACCATATATTTT. The rearrangement links TRBV6-1 to TRBJ1-3; D is undetermined. Trimming pared 0 bases from V and 3 bases from J, leaving 9 bases between. There are 15 residues in the CDR3. Germline lookup yields CDR1 MNHNS and CDR2 SASEGT.

J is TRBJ2-7 and V is TRBV28; 8 bases line up with TRBD2. The CDR3 extends over 15 amino acids. With V trimmed by 3 bases and J by 0 bases, 4 bases remained unmatched. The germline V gene encodes CDR1 MDHEN and CDR2 SYDVKM. CDR3 loop: CASSLSGSGSYEQYF. The DNA of the CDR3 is TGTGCCAGCAGTTTGAGCGGGAGCGGCTCCTACGAGCAGTACTTC.

The rearrangement joins TRBV28 to TRBJ1-5, with TRBD1 identical over 12 bases. The CDR3 covers 18 residues. J gave up 2 bases and V 4 bases, and 9 bases lay outside the gene matches. The germline gives CDR1 MDHEN, CDR2 SYDVKM. The CDR3 DNA follows: TGTGCCAGCAGTTATGCTGGGACAGGGGGCTTGGGCAATCAGCCCCAGCATTTT. It translates to CASSYAGTGGLGNQPQHF.

The chain carries TRBV5-1 and TRBJ2-1, with a weak D call TRBD2 (6 bases). Between the trimmed V and J ends, which lost 2 bases and 0 bases, there was a span of 9 bases. The germline V gene has CDR1 SGHRS and CDR2 YFSETQ. This CDR3 spans 15 amino acids. This chain's CDR3 is CASSFGSGSYNEQFF. In nucleotides, the CDR3 is TGCGCCAGCAGCTTTGGTAGCGGCTCCTACAATGAGCAGTTCTTC.

Remarks on this clone: An end of the junction does not agree with germline; a read error may underlie this. The rearrangement links TRBV11-1 to TRBJ2-5; D might be TRBD2 (6 bases). CDR1 and CDR2 from the germline V gene are SGHAT and FQDESV (reference sequence). The CDR3 totals 13 residues. The CDR3 spells CASSLAREETQYF. CDR3 coding DNA: TGTGCCAGCAGCCTAGCCCGGGAGGAGACCCAGTACTTC.